The clone carrying this TCR beta chain occurred many times. The same CDR3 also results from other DNA sequences found in this sample. Germline CDR1 and CDR2: MNHEY and SVGAGI. Trimming left V 0 bases short and J 2 bases short, with 11 bases between. The CDR3 is 16 amino acids. The data were taken from a study of blood T cell repertoires in COVID-19. Looking at the study overall: From the United States, Italy and Spain came samples of acute and convalescent COVID-19. Sample material is recorded as cDNA or gDNA derived from T cells, B-cell-depleted T cells, or PBMCs.

Methods used by the authors: Scientists estimated how many nucleated cells there were by amplifying reference gene primers. Using immunoSEQ multiplex PCR, the repertoire was profiled, and TCRdb retains in-frame clones only, with some absent. The D gene and trimming were derived from the DNA, and the V and J assignments and clone size from that table. The sample has more than 45,000 clones, more than 70% seen once; the top ten hold roughly 5.1%. Material for sequencing was peripheral blood. The rearrangement joins TRBV6-5 to TRBJ2-1, with D tentatively TRBD1 (6 bases). This clonotype was obtained from a man aged 35-49 years with active COVID-19. The CDR3, as DNA: TGTGCCAGCAGTTACTCATCCAGGGGACCCTACAATGAGCAGTTCTTC. This encodes CASSYSSRGPYNEQFF.